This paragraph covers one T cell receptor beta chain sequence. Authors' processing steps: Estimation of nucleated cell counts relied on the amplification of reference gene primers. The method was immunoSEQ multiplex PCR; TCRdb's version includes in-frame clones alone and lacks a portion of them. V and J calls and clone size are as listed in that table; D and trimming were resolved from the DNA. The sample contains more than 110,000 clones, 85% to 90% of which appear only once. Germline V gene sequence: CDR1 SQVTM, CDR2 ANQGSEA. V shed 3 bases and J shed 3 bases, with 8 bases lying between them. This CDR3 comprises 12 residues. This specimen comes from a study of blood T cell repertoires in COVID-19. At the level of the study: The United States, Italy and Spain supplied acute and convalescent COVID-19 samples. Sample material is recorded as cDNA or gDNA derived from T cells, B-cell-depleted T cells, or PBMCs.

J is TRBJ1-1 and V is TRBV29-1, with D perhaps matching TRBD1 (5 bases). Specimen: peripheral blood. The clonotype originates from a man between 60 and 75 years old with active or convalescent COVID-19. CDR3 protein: CSVDDRYTEAFF. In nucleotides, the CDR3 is TGCAGCGTTGACGACAGATACACTGAAGCTTTCTTT.